The T cell receptor (beta chain) described here comes from a study of spatial heterogeneity in lung cancer. The library protocol tagged each TCR cDNA with a unique molecular identifier. TCRdb independently ran MiXCR on the 5' RACE reads; one entry per CDR3 protein. The table lists about a thousand distinct CDR3 sequences, 15% of them singletons, with about 30% in the top ten. The time point: sample taken at primary tumor resection. Whole RNA was taken from tumor, nontumor lung or frozen PBMC; it was then sequenced unsorted. The V end lost 0 bases, the J end lost 2 bases, and 5 bases lay between the germline ends. This CDR3 has 13 amino acids. Relative to its sample, this clonotype is medium-sized (0.01 to 0.1%). Its antigen remains unidentified. Study findings and constraints: Expanded alpha and beta TCR counts within tumors tracked tumor mutation counts. Regional and ubiquitous nonsynonymous mutations were tracked by counts of regional and ubiquitous expanded TCRs, respectively.

This receptor was identified in a female donor with early-stage non-small cell lung cancer. The material sequenced was lung tumor tissue, taken at surgery. This chain joins TRBV12-3 or TRBV12-4 and TRBJ2-7; no firm D call. This CDR3 is CASSLAETYEQYF. As DNA, the CDR3 is TGTGCCAGCAGTTTAGCAGAAACCTACGAGCAGTACTTC.